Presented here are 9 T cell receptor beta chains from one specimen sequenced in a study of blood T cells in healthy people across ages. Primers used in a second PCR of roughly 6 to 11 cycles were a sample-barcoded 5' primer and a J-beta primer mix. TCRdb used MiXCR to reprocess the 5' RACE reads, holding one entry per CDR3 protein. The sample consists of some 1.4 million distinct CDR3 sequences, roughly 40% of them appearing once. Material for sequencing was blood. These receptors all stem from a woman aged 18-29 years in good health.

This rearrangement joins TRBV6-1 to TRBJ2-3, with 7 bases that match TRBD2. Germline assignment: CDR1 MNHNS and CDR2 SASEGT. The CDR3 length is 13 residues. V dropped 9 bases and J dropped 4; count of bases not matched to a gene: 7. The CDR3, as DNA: TGTGCCAGTCAGGTAGCGGGCCCAGATACGCAGTATTTT. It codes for CASQVAGPDTQYF.

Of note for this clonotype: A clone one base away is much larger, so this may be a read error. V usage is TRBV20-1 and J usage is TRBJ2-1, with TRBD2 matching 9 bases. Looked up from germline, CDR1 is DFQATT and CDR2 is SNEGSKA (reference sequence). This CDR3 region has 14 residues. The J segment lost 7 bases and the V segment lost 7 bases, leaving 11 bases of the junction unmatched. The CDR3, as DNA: TGCAGTGGGCTAAATAGCGGGAGTGGTAATGAGCAGTTCTTC. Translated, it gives CSGLNSGSGNEQFF.

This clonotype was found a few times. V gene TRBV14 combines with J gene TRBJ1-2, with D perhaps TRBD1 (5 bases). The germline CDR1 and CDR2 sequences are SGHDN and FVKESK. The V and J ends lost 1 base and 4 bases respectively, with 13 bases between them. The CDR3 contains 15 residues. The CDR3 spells CASSQAPGPSYGYTF. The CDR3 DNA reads TGTGCCAGCAGCCAAGCCCCAGGGCCAAGCTATGGCTACACCTTC.

The CDR3 region has the DNA TGCAGTGGGCGATCTCGGCAGGGGTCAACCACAGATACGCAGTATTTT. Its translation is CSGRSRQGSTTDTQYF. The chain couples TRBV20-1 to TRBJ2-3, with a tentative D call TRBD1 (6 bases). Germline loops: CDR1 DFQATT, CDR2 SNEGSKA (reference sequence). The germline V and J ends were trimmed by 7 bases and 2 bases, with 22 bases remaining between them. The CDR3 extends over 16 amino acids.

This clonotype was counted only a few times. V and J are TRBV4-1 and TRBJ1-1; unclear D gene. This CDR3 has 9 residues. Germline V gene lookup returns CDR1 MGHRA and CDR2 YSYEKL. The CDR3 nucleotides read TGCGCTGATTTCACTGAAGCTTTCTTT. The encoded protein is CADFTEAFF.

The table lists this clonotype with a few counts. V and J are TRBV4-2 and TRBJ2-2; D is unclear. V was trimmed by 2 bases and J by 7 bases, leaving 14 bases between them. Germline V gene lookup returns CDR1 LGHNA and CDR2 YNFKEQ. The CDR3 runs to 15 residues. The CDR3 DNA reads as TGTGCCAGCAGCCAACCGTCGGATAGTTTCGGGGAGCTGTTTTTT. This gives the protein CASSQPSDSFGELFF.

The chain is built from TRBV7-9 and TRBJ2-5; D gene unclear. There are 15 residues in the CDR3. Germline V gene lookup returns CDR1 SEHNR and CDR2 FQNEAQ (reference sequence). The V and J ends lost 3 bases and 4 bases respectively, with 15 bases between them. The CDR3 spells CASSFDTRSTETQYF. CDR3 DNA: TGTGCCAGCAGCTTTGACACTCGCTCCACAGAGACCCAGTACTTC.

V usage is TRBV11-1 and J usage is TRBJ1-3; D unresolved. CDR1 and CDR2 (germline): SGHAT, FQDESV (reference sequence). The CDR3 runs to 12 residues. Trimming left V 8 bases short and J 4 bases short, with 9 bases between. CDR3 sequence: CASGRLGNTIYF. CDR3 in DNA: TGTGCCAGCGGGAGGCTCGGAAACACCATATATTTT.

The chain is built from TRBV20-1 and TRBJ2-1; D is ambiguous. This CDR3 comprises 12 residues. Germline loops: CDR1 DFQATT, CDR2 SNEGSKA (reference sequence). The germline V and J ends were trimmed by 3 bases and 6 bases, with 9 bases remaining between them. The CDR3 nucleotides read TGCAGTGCTAGTGAGAACTTCAATGAGCAGTTCTTC. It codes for CSASENFNEQFF.